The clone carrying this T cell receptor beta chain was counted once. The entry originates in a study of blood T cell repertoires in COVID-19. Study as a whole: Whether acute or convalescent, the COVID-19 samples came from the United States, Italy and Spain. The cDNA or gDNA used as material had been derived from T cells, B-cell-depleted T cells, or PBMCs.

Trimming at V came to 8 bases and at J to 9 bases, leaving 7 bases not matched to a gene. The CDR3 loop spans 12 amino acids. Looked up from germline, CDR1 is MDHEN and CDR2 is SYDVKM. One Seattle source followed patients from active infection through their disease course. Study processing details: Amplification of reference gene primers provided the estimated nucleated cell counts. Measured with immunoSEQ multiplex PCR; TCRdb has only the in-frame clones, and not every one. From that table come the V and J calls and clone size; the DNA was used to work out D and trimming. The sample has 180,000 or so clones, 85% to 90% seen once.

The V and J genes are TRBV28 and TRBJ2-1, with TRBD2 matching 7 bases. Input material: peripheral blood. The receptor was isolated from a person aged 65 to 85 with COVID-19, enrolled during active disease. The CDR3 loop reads CASLGGGGEQFF. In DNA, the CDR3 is TGTGCCAGCCTGGGCGGGGGAGGTGAGCAGTTCTTC.